This T cell receptor (beta chain) comes out of a study of beta chain features in type 1 diabetes. Whole-study results and caveats: Moderate but significant shortening of TCRB CDR3s was recorded in all four CD4+ subsets from Type 1 diabetes patients.

Reverse transcription of all isolated RNA meant that expressed TCRB transcripts were sequenced. Assay used: immunoSEQ multiplex PCR; TCRdb lists only in-frame clones, some missing. Among 640,000 or so clones listed, around 15% were seen once. Notes on this clone: Its antigen is unknown.

This receptor was taken from a man younger than 35 with type 1 diabetes. Sequencing input: naive CD4+ T cells from blood.

The CDR3 coding sequence is TGTGCCAGCAGCGTAGTCGGGGTGGAACAAGAGACCCAGTACTTC. It encodes CASSVVGVEQETQYF. This sequence joins TRBV9 and TRBJ2-5; D possibly corresponds to TRBD2 (5 bases). This CDR3 region has 15 residues. Trimming removed 0 bases at V and 2 bases at J, with 11 bases between. Germline CDR1 is SGDLS and CDR2 is YYNGEE.